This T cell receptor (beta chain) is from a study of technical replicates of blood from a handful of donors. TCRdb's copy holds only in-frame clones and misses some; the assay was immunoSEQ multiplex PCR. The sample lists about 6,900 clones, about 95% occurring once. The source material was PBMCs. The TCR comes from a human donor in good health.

CDR3 in amino acids: CASRTARNTGELFF. For the CDR3, the DNA is TGTGCCAGCAGGACAGCAAGAAACACCGGGGAGCTGTTTTTT. V gene TRBV6-5 combines with J gene TRBJ2-2, with D possibly TRBD1 on 5 matching bases. V lost 6 bases to trimming and J lost 2 bases, with 10 bases between them. The CDR3 length is 14 residues. In germline, CDR1 is MNHEY, CDR2 SVGAGI.